The 10 T cell receptor beta chains presented below share a single source sample, sequenced in a study of cytomegalovirus exposure and HLA in healthy donors. PCR employed 60 Vbeta and 13 Jbeta primers. The data were produced by immunoSEQ multiplex PCR, yet TCRdb's version contains in-frame clones alone and is incomplete. The sample lists approximately 75,000 clones; over 60% were seen once. Sequences were obtained from PBMCs. The receptors come from a male donor in good health and CMV-seronegative.

CDR3 sequence: CASSTLQGADGYTF. The CDR3 region has the DNA TGTGCCAGCAGTACATTACAGGGAGCTGATGGCTACACCTTC. The chain couples TRBV28 to TRBJ1-2; D is perhaps TRBD1 (6 bases). This CDR3 comprises 14 residues. Germline V gives CDR1 MDHEN, CDR2 SYDVKM. V was clipped by 5 bases and J by 6 bases, with 16 bases between them.

V gene TRBV6-1 combines with J gene TRBJ1-6; D call uncertain. Germline CDR1 MNHNS, CDR2 SASEGT. The CDR3 extends over 18 amino acids. The V gene lost 0 bases and the J gene lost 13 bases, with 25 bases spanning the gap. The CDR3 nucleotides read TGTGCCAGCAGTGAAGCAGTCGCGGCTATTCGTGGTTTTAAGCCCCTCCACTTT. Translating gives CASSEAVAAIRGFKPLHF.

The J gene is TRBJ1-2, the V gene TRBV30; 7 nucleotides match TRBD1. The CDR3 runs to 14 residues. CDR1 is GTSNPN and CDR2 is SVGIG in the germline V gene (reference sequence). Germline trimming cut 5 bases from V and 4 bases from J; bases unmatched to any gene: 10. CDR3 sequence: CAWAQGRIAYGYTF. In DNA, the CDR3 is TGTGCCTGGGCACAGGGGAGGATAGCCTATGGCTACACCTTC.

This clone was seen more than once but under ten times. CDR3 loop: CASSRWSRNQETQYF. For the CDR3, the DNA is TGTGCCAGCAGCCGCTGGTCCAGGAACCAAGAGACCCAGTACTTC. The genes are TRBV7-9 and TRBJ2-5; D uncertain. Germline loops: CDR1 SEHNR, CDR2 FQNEAQ (reference sequence). The CDR3 loop spans 15 amino acids. V was pared by 5 bases and J by 0 bases, with 13 bases between.

Only one count was recorded for this clone. The V call is TRBV29-1, the J call TRBJ2-1, with a tentative D call TRBD1 (6 bases). V was trimmed by 7 bases and J by 7 bases, leaving 17 bases between them. Germline lookup yields CDR1 SQVTM and CDR2 ANQGSEA. The CDR3 totals 13 residues. CDR3 nucleotides: TGCAGCGGCACAGGGATCCGAAGGAATGAGCAGTTCTTC. Translating gives CSGTGIRRNEQFF.

This clone has more than one count but fewer than ten. This chain joins TRBV6-6 and TRBJ1-2; D gene ambiguous. The germline V gene encodes CDR1 MNHNY and CDR2 SVGAGI (reference sequence). The V gene lost 2 bases and the J gene lost 5 bases, with 6 bases spanning the gap. CDR3 length: 12 residues. The CDR3 DNA is TGTGCCAGCAGTTACGAGCGGTATGGCTACACCTTC. It codes for CASSYERYGYTF.

On this clone: One junction end disagrees with the germline gene, perhaps due to a read error. The chain carries TRBV28 and TRBJ2-7, with a possible D match to TRBD2 (5 bases). From germline, CDR1 is MDHEN and CDR2 SYDVKM. The CDR3 runs 12 residues. CDR3 DNA: TGTGCCAGCAGTTTAAGTACTTCGGGGTTCGGATTC. The encoded protein is CASSLSTSGFGF.

The rearrangement joins TRBV6-1 to TRBJ2-2; 9 positions agree with TRBD1. V shed 6 bases and J 0 bases; nucleotides not matched to a gene: 2. This CDR3 is 15 amino acids long. Germline CDR1 is MNHNS and CDR2 is SASEGT. In DNA form, the CDR3 reads TGTGCCAGCAGCCGGGACAGGGCGAACACCGGGGAGCTGTTTTTT. It translates to CASSRDRANTGELFF.

This clone has more than one count but fewer than ten. A junction end diverges from the germline sequence, so it may reflect a read error. The V call is TRBV6-4, the J call TRBJ1-5, with TRBD1 as a possible D gene (6 bases). Per the germline V gene, CDR1 is MRHNA and CDR2 is SNTAGT. This CDR3 region has 13 residues. CDR3 DNA: TGTGCCAGCTCAAGCATACAGGGTCAGCCCCAGAATTTT. The encoded protein is CASSSIQGQPQNF.

The CDR3 here is CASSFRGTEAFF. For the CDR3, the DNA is TGTGCCAGCAGTTTTAGGGGCACTGAAGCTTTCTTT. The chain joins TRBV27 to TRBJ1-1; possibly TRBD1 for D (5 bases). V lost 3 bases, J lost 4 bases, and 6 bases lay in between. The length of the CDR3 is 12 residues. Looked up from germline, CDR1 is MNHEY and CDR2 is SMNVEV (reference sequence).